This TCR beta chain appears in the sequencing data of a study of coeliac disease. Overall study context: Each coeliac patient was active, refractory type I, or diet-controlled.

Study findings and constraints: Unbiased detection of gliadin-specific T cells was judged not feasible with this approach. Most TRB amino acid sequences occurred in only one sample. Control samples showed higher TRB and TRG clonality than intraepithelial and lamina propria samples in active celiac disease.

The data were produced by immunoSEQ multiplex PCR, yet TCRdb's version contains in-frame clones alone and is incomplete. The sample lists some 4,000 clones, roughly 70% occurring once. The CDR3 is made up of 14 amino acids. In germline, CDR1 is GTSNPN, CDR2 SVGIG (reference sequence). As concerns this clone: Antigen: not known. One end of the junction fails to match germline, which may point to a read error.

The sequenced sample was intraepithelial lymphocytes from the gut. This chain joins TRBV30 and TRBJ2-1, with D possibly matching TRBD1 (5 bases). The TCR originated in a woman younger than 30 with active celiac disease. CDR3 loop: CAFVSGAIYNERFF. In DNA, the CDR3 is TGTGCCTTTGTGAGTGGGGCGATATACAATGAGCGGTTCTTC.